The 7 T cell receptor beta chains listed next were all sequenced from one sample in a study of T-cell memory formation after mild COVID-19. One entry per CDR3 protein results from TCRdb running MiXCR on the 5' RACE reads. The sample has around 300,000 distinct CDR3 sequences; roughly 15% are singletons. The sequenced sample consisted of PBMCs or a T cell subset sorted from them (not recorded which). These receptor sequences come from a man between 18 and 29 years old who had mild COVID-19 (a few samples of this study predate the infection). Cell type and time point are not known.

The chain uses TRBV6-5 and TRBJ1-2, with 7 bases fitting TRBD1. With V trimmed by 7 bases and J by 8 bases, 13 bases remained unmatched. The CDR3 totals 14 residues. Germline V CDR1 and CDR2: MNHEY, SVGAGI. CDR3 region: CASIQRQGLAGYTF. CDR3 in DNA: TGTGCCAGCATACAACGACAGGGTCTCGCCGGCTACACCTTC.

The V and J genes are TRBV29-1 and TRBJ2-5; 9 nucleotides match TRBD1. V was clipped by 6 bases and J by 5 bases; unmatched bases: 4. CDR3 size: 12 residues. Germline V lookup: CDR1 SQVTM, CDR2 ANQGSEA. CDR3 coding DNA: TGCAGCGTCTGGACAGGGGCTGAGACCCAGTACTTC. Protein product: CSVWTGAETQYF.

The chain employs TRBV20-1 and TRBJ2-7; maybe TRBD1 (6 bases). The CDR3 runs 14 residues. V shed 1 base and J shed 2 bases, with 12 bases lying between them. Looked up from germline, CDR1 is DFQATT and CDR2 is SNEGSKA (reference sequence). The CDR3 reads CSARVEGEPYEQYV. CDR3 nucleotide sequence: TGCAGTGCTAGAGTAGAGGGGGAGCCCTACGAGCAGTACGTC.

The chain uses TRBV10-3 and TRBJ2-1; maybe TRBD1 (6 bases). V gave up 8 bases and J gave up 8 bases, with 19 bases separating them. Germline V CDR1 and CDR2: ENHRY, SYGVKD. CDR3 size: 14 residues. Written as DNA, the CDR3 is TGTGCCATCTCTCGACCCTACAGGGTAGATGAGCAGTTCTTC. Residues: CAISRPYRVDEQFF.

Many counts were recorded for this clonotype. This rearrangement joins TRBV11-1 to TRBJ2-7, with D possibly being TRBD2 (6 bases). This CDR3 comprises 13 residues. V dropped 8 bases and J dropped 3 bases, with 14 bases sitting between them. CDR1 SGHAT and CDR2 FQDESV come from the germline V gene (reference sequence). CDR3 coding DNA: TGTGCCAGCGGATCCGGGACTTACTACGAGCAGTACGTC. The encoded protein is CASGSGTYYEQYV.

The table lists this clonotype with a few counts. The genes are TRBV29-1 and TRBJ1-1; 8 bases map to TRBD1. The CDR3 has 13 amino acids. The ends lost 7 bases at V and 1 base at J; junction bases unmatched: 5. CDR1 and CDR2 from the germline V gene are SQVTM and ANQGSEA. The CDR3 region is CSGMGQANTEAFF. CDR3 in DNA: TGCAGCGGGATGGGACAGGCGAACACTGAAGCTTTCTTT.

This chain joins TRBV3-1 and TRBJ2-1; TRBD2 matches 11 bases. This CDR3 has 14 amino acids. J gave up 7 bases and V 7 bases, and 6 bases lay outside the gene matches. Germline CDR1 LGHDT, CDR2 YNNKEL (reference sequence). Here the CDR3 reads CASTYSGGANEQFF. The DNA of the CDR3 is TGTGCCAGCACCTATAGCGGGGGGGCGAATGAGCAGTTCTTC.